This T cell receptor beta chain was profiled in a study of T cells in Graves' hyperthyroidism and ophthalmopathy. Remarks on this clonotype: Antigen: not known.

Authors of the study amplified TCR beta CDR3 regions from RNA transcripts. A set of HTBI primers served as the primers for a first-round RT-PCR of the TCR CDR3. TCRdb analysed the multiplex PCR reads with MiXCR anew, one entry per CDR3 protein. The sample yields a few hundred thousand distinct CDR3 sequences, about half seen once. V was pared by 5 bases and J by 4 bases, with 11 bases of the junction left unmatched. The germline gives CDR1 SGHAT, CDR2 FQNNGV. The CDR3 sequence is 17 residues long. Broader study findings: Before onset, ophthalmopathy was predicted by the model a median roughly six months earlier. Blood shared most expanded thyroid clonotypes above 0.001.

Any patient presenting with uncontrolled infection, other autoimmune disease, pregnancy or lactation was left out. J is TRBJ2-5 and V is TRBV11-2; 12 bases are a match to TRBD1. This TCR was recovered from an adult woman with Graves' disease, either hyperthyroidism or ophthalmopathy (not recorded which). The sequencing sample was made of peripheral blood or thyroid tissue (not recorded which). The CDR3 sequence is CASSLRGQGAPRETQYF. CDR3 coding DNA: TGTGCCAGCAGCCTGCGGGGACAGGGGGCCCCCCGAGAGACCCAGTACTTC.